Following are 25 T cell receptor beta chains from one sample sequenced in a study of post-analysis software for immune sequencing data. General study points: Patients had higher frequencies than controls of roughly five TRBV segments, including TRBV5-6, TRBV5-1 and TRBV20-1.

The antigens for these receptors are not known. Unique-molecular-identifier-tagged TCR beta cDNA libraries were used. TCRdb fed the PCR reads into MiXCR, producing one record per CDR3 protein. The repertoire holds about 540,000 distinct CDR3 sequences, 30% to 40% seen once, with less than 6% in the top ten. Sequencing was performed on blood. The receptors come from a girl aged 2-17 years with multiple sclerosis.

The chain carries TRBV7-9 and TRBJ2-7, with 9 bases fitting TRBD1. CDR1 is SEHNR and CDR2 is FQNEAQ in the germline V gene (reference sequence). This CDR3 is 18 amino acids long. Trimming at V came to 1 base and at J to 10 bases, leaving 20 bases not matched to a gene. The CDR3 DNA reads as TGTGCCAGCAGCTTAGTTCGTACAGGGGGCGCATCAATTGAGTCCCAGTACTTC. Translating it yields CASSLVRTGGASIESQYF.

The V gene is TRBV7-9, the J gene TRBJ1-2; possible D gene TRBD1, 5 bases. Germline loops: CDR1 SEHNR, CDR2 FQNEAQ (reference sequence). The CDR3 extends over 14 amino acids. V was pared by 0 bases and J by 4 bases, with 9 bases between. CDR3 nucleotide sequence: TGTGCCAGCAGCTTAGCGGGGCGACCCTATGGCTACACCTTC. It is translated as CASSLAGRPYGYTF. Combining the CDR3 with reference TRBV7-9 and TRBJ1-2 gives the whole variable domain DTGVSQNPRHKITKRGQNVTFRCDPISEHNRLYWYRQTLGQGPEFLTYFQNEAQLEKSRLLSDRFSAERPKGSFSTLEIQRTEQGDSAMYLCASSLAGRPYGYTFGSGTRLTVV.

The chain combines TRBV5-1 with TRBJ2-5; 8 nucleotides match TRBD1. With 6 bases clipped from V and 4 bases from J, the junction kept 5 bases outside the gene matches. The CDR3 covers 13 residues. From germline, CDR1 is SGHRS and CDR2 YFSETQ. The CDR3 DNA is TGCGCCAGCAAGACAGGGGACATAGAGACCCAGTACTTC. Translating it yields CASKTGDIETQYF.

This clonotype was observed a handful of times. The chain uses TRBV27 and TRBJ1-1; D is unresolved. Germline V CDR1 and CDR2: MNHEY, SMNVEV (reference sequence). There are 13 residues in the CDR3. Trimming took 2 bases from V and 7 from J, leaving 11 bases between them. CDR3 sequence: CASSLIKMGEAFF. Written as DNA, the CDR3 is TGTGCCAGCAGTTTAATAAAGATGGGTGAAGCTTTCTTT.

This clonotype was seen repeatedly, ten times or more. V usage is TRBV7-2 and J usage is TRBJ2-1; D is undetermined. CDR3 length: 13 amino acids. Trimming left V 0 bases short and J 5 bases short, with 5 bases between. The V gene's germline CDR1 is SGHTA and CDR2 FQGNSA. The CDR3 bases are TGTGCCAGCAGCTTAGCATTCAACAATGAGCAGTTCTTC. Its protein is CASSLAFNNEQFF. Supplemented by reference TRBV7-2 and TRBJ2-1, the full variable domain reads GAGVSQSPSNKVTEKGKDVELRCDPISGHTALYWYRQSLGQGLEFLIYFQGNSAPDKSGLPSDRFSAERTGGSVSTLTIQRTQQEDSAVYLCASSLAFNNEQFFGPGTRLTVL.

The chain recombines TRBV3-1 with TRBJ2-5; 7 bases agree with TRBD2. Germline CDR1 and CDR2: LGHDT and YNNKEL (reference sequence). Trimming took 0 bases from V and 4 from J; bases not matched to a gene: 14. This CDR3 is built from 18 residues. The CDR3 loop is CASSQESAGGGWRETQYF. CDR3 DNA: TGTGCCAGCAGCCAAGAAAGCGCTGGGGGAGGGTGGCGAGAGACCCAGTACTTC.

V gene TRBV6-2 or TRBV6-3 combines with J gene TRBJ1-2; 7 bases align to TRBD1. CDR1 is MNHEY and CDR2 is SVGEGT in the germline V gene. This CDR3 region has 12 residues. J was trimmed by 7 bases and V by 7 bases; bases with no gene match: 6. This CDR3 reads CASTKTGVGYTF. The CDR3 DNA follows: TGTGCCAGCACCAAAACAGGGGTTGGCTACACCTTC.

The chain combines TRBV5-1 with TRBJ1-1, with no clear D. Per the germline V gene, CDR1 is SGHRS and CDR2 is YFSETQ. Trimming shortened V by 3 bases and J by 4 bases, and 16 bases separated the two germline ends. The CDR3 is 15 amino acids. The CDR3 bases are TGCGCCAGCAGCTGGACGAGCGGCGCTGTCACTGAAGCTTTCTTT. The encoded protein is CASSWTSGAVTEAFF.

This chain connects TRBV7-9 to TRBJ2-5, with D possibly TRBD2 on 5 matching bases. This CDR3 has 14 residues. CDR1 SEHNR and CDR2 FQNEAQ come from the germline V gene (reference sequence). V was pared by 2 bases and J by 4 bases, with 11 bases between. CDR3 loop: CASSLRVRGETQYF. As DNA, the CDR3 is TGTGCCAGCAGCTTAAGGGTTCGGGGAGAGACCCAGTACTTC.

The chain carries TRBV7-9 and TRBJ2-3; D remains ambiguous. This CDR3 has 15 amino acids. V lost 4 bases and J lost 1, with 12 bases in between. The germline V gene encodes CDR1 SEHNR and CDR2 FQNEAQ (reference sequence). As DNA, the CDR3 is TGTGCCAGCAGCTGGCTCCCAGGTGGCACAGATACGCAGTATTTT. It translates to CASSWLPGGTDTQYF. The complete variable domain, with remaining parts taken from reference TRBV7-9 and TRBJ2-3, reads DTGVSQNPRHKITKRGQNVTFRCDPISEHNRLYWYRQTLGQGPEFLTYFQNEAQLEKSRLLSDRFSAERPKGSFSTLEIQRTEQGDSAMYLCASSWLPGGTDTQYFGPGTRLTVL.

The genes are TRBV7-2 and TRBJ1-1; D not certain. Trimming took 4 bases from V and 1 from J, leaving 13 bases between them. From germline, CDR1 is SGHTA and CDR2 FQGNSA. The CDR3 runs 15 residues. DNA of the CDR3: TGTGCCAGCAGCTCTATGGGTTTGAGGAACACTGAAGCTTTCTTT. As protein: CASSSMGLRNTEAFF.

This clonotype came up a few times. In DNA, the CDR3 is TGCAGCGTCGCTGGACAGGGGGTCTATGGCTACACCTTC. Its protein product is CSVAGQGVYGYTF. The V call is TRBV29-1, the J call TRBJ1-2; 10 bases match TRBD1. Germline CDR1 is SQVTM and CDR2 is ANQGSEA. This CDR3 contains 13 residues. V lost 6 bases and J lost 4; bases outside the gene matches: 5.

The chain links TRBV7-6 to TRBJ1-1; 10 bases match TRBD1. The CDR3 spans 18 residues. Looked up from germline, CDR1 is SGHVS and CDR2 is FNYEAQ. J gave up 1 base and V 0 bases, and 8 bases lay outside the gene matches. CDR3 loop: CASSLATGTGVGNTEAFF. The CDR3, as DNA: TGTGCCAGCAGCTTAGCTACCGGGACAGGGGTGGGGAACACTGAAGCTTTCTTT. Based on the CDR3 plus reference TRBV7-6 and TRBJ1-1, the full variable domain is GAGVSQSPRYKVTKRGQDVALRCDPISGHVSLYWYRQALGQGPEFLTYFNYEAQQDKSGLPNDRFSAERPEGSISTLTIQRTEQRDSAMYRCASSLATGTGVGNTEAFFGQGTRLTVV.

The table lists this clonotype with a few counts. The genes are TRBV20-1 and TRBJ1-6; D is uncertain. This CDR3 is 15 amino acids long. Germline V gene lookup returns CDR1 DFQATT and CDR2 SNEGSKA (reference sequence). V was cut by 2 bases and J by 10 bases, with 18 bases left in between. The CDR3 DNA sequence: TGCAGTGCTAGATTAGTTCCCACCACGCACTCACCCCTCCACTTT. Amino acids: CSARLVPTTHSPLHF.

The table lists this clonotype with many counts. Written as DNA, the CDR3 is TGTGCCAGCAGCCAAGTGTCCTTTAGTGATACGCAGTATTTT. Translated, it gives CASSQVSFSDTQYF. The V call is TRBV3-1, the J call TRBJ2-3; D is unclear. With 1 base removed from V and 6 bases from J, the gap between germline ends came to 11 bases. This CDR3 is 14 amino acids long. CDR1 and CDR2 (germline): LGHDT, YNNKEL (reference sequence).

In this sample, this clonotype turned up a few times. The rearrangement links TRBV10-3 to TRBJ2-3, with 7 bases lining up with TRBD1. Germline V lookup: CDR1 ENHRY, CDR2 SYGVKD. The CDR3 covers 14 residues. V trimming: 10 bases; J trimming: 3 bases; junction bases outside the gene matches: 10. The CDR3 loop is CATSPPTGTDTQYF. CDR3 DNA sequence: TGTGCCACCAGCCCCCCGACAGGGACAGATACGCAGTATTTT.

CDR3 in amino acids: CASSLVRTGSDYEQYF. The CDR3 DNA is TGTGCCAGCAGCTTAGTTCGGACAGGATCGGACTACGAGCAGTACTTC. This chain uses TRBV13 with TRBJ2-7; 7 nucleotides match TRBD1. CDR1 and CDR2 (germline): PRHDT, FYEKMQ (reference sequence). Trimming at V came to 1 base and at J to 3 bases, leaving 9 bases not matched to a gene. The CDR3 sequence is 16 residues long.

With respect to this clonotype: An end of the junction does not agree with germline; a read error may underlie this. The chain couples TRBV20-1 to TRBJ2-5; a weak D match, TRBD2 (6 bases). From germline, CDR1 is DFQATT and CDR2 SNEGSKA (reference sequence). CDR3 length: 12 amino acids. CDR3 region: CGANGGTETQYF. The CDR3 nucleotides are TGCGGTGCTAACGGAGGGACAGAGACCCAGTACTTC.

This chain connects TRBV20-1 to TRBJ2-7; D ambiguous. The V and J ends lost 6 bases and 3 bases respectively, with 18 bases between them. CDR3 length: 14 amino acids. Germline CDR1 and CDR2: DFQATT and SNEGSKA (reference sequence). CDR3: CSARSDLEGYEQYF. DNA of the CDR3: TGCAGTGCCAGAAGCGACCTGGAAGGCTACGAGCAGTACTTC.

The J gene is TRBJ1-1, the V gene TRBV7-9; D not certain. This CDR3 is built from 13 residues. V lost 2 bases to trimming and J lost 9 bases, with 13 bases between them. Germline loops: CDR1 SEHNR, CDR2 FQNEAQ (reference sequence). As DNA, the CDR3 is TGTGCCAGCAGCTTATACGGCGGAGCTAAAGCTTTCTTT. Amino acids: CASSLYGGAKAFF.

This clonotype is a singleton in its sample. J is TRBJ2-5 and V is TRBV27, with D possibly being TRBD1 or TRBD2 (5 bases each). The DNA end favors TRBJ2-1, so the J call may be wrong. Germline V gene data show CDR1 as MNHEY and CDR2 as SMNVEV (reference sequence). The CDR3 runs to 18 residues. The CDR3: CASSLYSFRAGRSETQFF. The CDR3 DNA is TGTGCCAGCAGTTTATACTCCTTCAGGGCAGGGAGATCGGAGACCCAGTTCTTC.

The J gene is TRBJ2-1, the V gene TRBV5-1; no definite D call. Between the trimmed V and J ends, which lost 2 bases and 12 bases, there was a span of 12 bases. CDR1 and CDR2 (germline): SGHRS, YFSETQ. This CDR3 is built from 12 residues. This CDR3 reads CASSFTGGWQFF. The CDR3 bases are TGCGCCAGCAGCTTCACCGGTGGTTGGCAGTTCTTC.

This chain uses TRBV5-1 with TRBJ1-2; D gene unclear. There are 16 residues in the CDR3. V lost 1 base to trimming and J lost 6 bases, with 19 bases between them. Germline loops: CDR1 SGHRS, CDR2 YFSETQ. CDR3 sequence (DNA): TGCGCCAGCAGCTTGACGCCCGGAAGGGCCCTGAATGGCTACACCTTC. Its protein product is CASSLTPGRALNGYTF.

This clonotype was seen a few times. The chain carries TRBV12-3 or TRBV12-4 and TRBJ2-7; 7 bases are shared with TRBD1. The CDR3 runs to 15 residues. V trimming: 4 bases; J trimming: 3 bases; junction bases outside the gene matches: 9. Here the CDR3 DNA reads TGTGCCAGCAGTTCCCGACAGGGATCCCACTACGAGCAGTACTTC. Amino acid sequence: CASSSRQGSHYEQYF.

The chain combines TRBV13 with TRBJ2-1, with no clear D. V was shortened by 5 bases and J by 2 bases, with 16 bases between the two germline ends. The CDR3 sequence is 16 residues long. The germline CDR1 and CDR2 sequences are PRHDT and FYEKMQ (reference sequence). The CDR3 region has the DNA TGTGCCAGCAGCCCCGGCGGTGGATGGGCCTACAATGAGCAGTTCTTC. Translating gives CASSPGGGWAYNEQFF.